These T cell receptor beta chains were read from a single sample in a study of T cells after yellow fever vaccination. TCRdb ran MiXCR on the 5' RACE reads and lists one entry per CDR3 protein. The table shows about 240,000 distinct CDR3 sequences, with around 7% occurring only once. The source was CD4+ T cells sorted from PBMCs, collected 15 days after the yellow fever booster vaccination. These receptors all stem from a man younger than 45 who received the YFV17D yellow fever vaccine. The CDR3 runs from the conserved cysteine through the conserved F or W. D genes are given only for firm matches. Size tells how often a clone was seen (once, few, many) or the class of an expanded clone, and some rows leave it out.

size: many
D: .
V: TRBV5-5
J: TRBJ2-4
DNA: TGTGCCAGCAGCCAACCGGGACTCCAAGCCAAAAACATTCAGTACTTC
CDR3: CASSQPGLQAKNIQYF

size: many
D: .
V: TRBV7-2
J: TRBJ2-4
DNA: TGTGCCAGCAGCCCCGACCGGAGGGAACTAGCCAAAAACATTCAGTACTTC
CDR3: CASSPDRRELAKNIQYF

size: few
D: TRBD2
V: TRBV6-5
J: TRBJ2-3
DNA: TGTGCCAGCAATTCAGGGACTAGATCAGATACGCAGTATTTT
CDR3: CASNSGTRSDTQYF

size: .
D: .
V: TRBV2
J: TRBJ1-1
DNA: TGTGCCAGCAGTGAAGCGGGGGGGACTGAAGCTTTCTTT
CDR3: CASSEAGGTEAFF

size: few
D: TRBD2
V: TRBV29-1
J: TRBJ2-2
DNA: TGCAGCGTTGCTAGCGGGAGCAACGTGGCCACCGGGGAGCTGTTTTTT
CDR3: CSVASGSNVATGELFF

size: few
D: TRBD2
V: TRBV9
J: TRBJ2-2
DNA: TGTGCCAGCAGCGTAGGCCTAGCGGGGATAAACACCGGGGAGCTGTTTTTT
CDR3: CASSVGLAGINTGELFF

size: few
D: TRBD1
V: TRBV24-1
J: TRBJ2-1
DNA: TGTGCCACCAGTGGGGGACAGGGGGCTTTCAATGAGCAGTTCTTC
CDR3: CATSGGQGAFNEQFF

size: many
D: TRBD1
V: TRBV24-1
J: TRBJ2-3
DNA: TGTGCCACCAGCGACAGGGCCACAGATACGCAGTATTTT
CDR3: CATSDRATDTQYF

size: many
D: .
V: TRBV3-1
J: TRBJ2-5
DNA: TGTGCCAGCAGTCCGCTGGGGGAGACCCAGTACTTC
CDR3: CASSPLGETQYF

size: many
D: TRBD1
V: TRBV20-1
J: TRBJ1-2
DNA: TGCAGTGCTAGAGAAAAGAAACAGGGGCATGGCTACACCTTC
CDR3: CSAREKKQGHGYTF

size: .
D: .
V: TRBV21-1
J: TRBJ2-2
DNA: TGTGCCAGCCGTCGGGGGTGTGGGGACACCGGGGAGCTGTTTTTT
CDR3: CASRRGCGDTGELFF

size: few
D: .
V: TRBV28
J: TRBJ2-7
DNA: TGTGCCAGCAGTTCTCCCCCCTCGCGGGACGAGCAGTACTTC
CDR3: CASSSPPSRDEQYF

size: few
D: .
V: TRBV6-2/TRBV6-3
J: TRBJ2-5
DNA: TGTGCCAGCAGTTCGCGGGAAGAGACCCAGTACTTC
CDR3: CASSSREETQYF

size: few
D: .
V: TRBV7-2
J: TRBJ1-3
DNA: TGTGCCAGCAGCTTAGGGGCGACGCCCTCTGGAAACACCATATATTTT
CDR3: CASSLGATPSGNTIYF

size: .
D: .
V: TRBV12-3/TRBV12-4
J: TRBJ1-5
DNA: TGTGCCAGCTCATGGCAGCAGGGCAATCAGCCCCAGCATTTT
CDR3: CASSWQQGNQPQHF

size: many
D: .
V: TRBV20-1
J: TRBJ1-2
DNA: TGCAGTGCTTCGGACGGCTACTTTGGCTACACCTTC
CDR3: CSASDGYFGYTF